The sequence of this T cell receptor beta chain was determined in a study of shared clonotypes between healthy human individuals. The study's findings and limits: Genetic and exposure-history diversity was limited by the small donor number.

Germline values: CDR1 SGHRS, CDR2 YFSETQ. V was trimmed by 1 base and J by 0 bases, leaving 12 bases between them. The CDR3 has 16 amino acids. A word on this clone: Antigen: not known.

Only in-frame clones appear in the TCRdb table, and some are missing; sequencing was by immunoSEQ multiplex PCR. The data hold more than 450,000 clones, with about four fifths observed a single time. The V gene is TRBV5-1, the J gene TRBJ2-3; D is ambiguous. Sequencing used PBMCs. This TCR came from a woman aged 40 to 50 in good health. Some clones in this sample may be carry-over from other donors' samples. This CDR3 reads CASSLMYSLSTDTQYF. CDR3 bases: TGCGCCAGCAGCTTGATGTATTCTCTTAGCACAGATACGCAGTATTTT.